This T cell receptor (beta chain) is from a study of blood T cell repertoires in COVID-19. Study details: Material from acute and convalescent COVID-19 was sourced from the United States, Italy and Spain. In each case, the material was cDNA or gDNA derived from T cells, B-cell-depleted T cells, or PBMCs.

Participants spanned ages about 18 to 90 years and resided in about two dozen US areas. Donors were grouped by their self-reported clinical history. Assay used: immunoSEQ multiplex PCR; TCRdb lists only in-frame clones, some missing. The data contain fewer than 350,000 clones, about 90% of them singletons. This CDR3 is built from 16 residues. V lost 5 bases and J lost 5; bases outside the gene matches: 9. Germline V lookup: CDR1 MNHEY, CDR2 SMNVEV (reference sequence). This sequence originates from a woman in her thirties with acute COVID-19. The material sequenced was PBMCs or T cells enriched from blood (not recorded which). This chain joins TRBV27 and TRBJ2-1, with 10 nucleotides matching TRBD2. The DNA for the CDR3 is TGTGCCAGCAGTCCTTTAGCGGGAGGCCGTGACAATGAGCAGTTCTTC. This encodes CASSPLAGGRDNEQFF.